Following are 28 T cell receptor beta chains from one sample sequenced in a study of T cell repertoires in cytomegalovirus infection. TCRdb re-analysed the reads in MiXCR, keeping a single row per CDR3 protein. Among 740,000 or so distinct CDR3 sequences listed, 35% were seen once. Sequencing input: PBMCs. These receptors were taken from a human donor in good health (CMV status not recorded). Some clones in this sample may be carry-over from other donors' samples.

Notes on this clonotype: One end of the junction does not line up with germline, which may come from a read error. The chain combines TRBV5-6 with TRBJ1-1; tentative D call: TRBD1 (5 bases). The CDR3 consists of 18 residues. Germline lookup yields CDR1 SGHDT and CDR2 YYEEEE. CDR3 in amino acids: CASSLVFVGEWKDTEAFF. In DNA, the CDR3 is TGTGCCAGCAGCTTGGTATTCGTGGGGGAGTGGAAGGACACGGAAGCTTTCTTT.

The chain is built from TRBV7-9 and TRBJ2-1, with D possibly matching TRBD1 (5 bases). The CDR3 contains 14 residues. From germline, CDR1 is SEHNR and CDR2 FQNEAQ (reference sequence). Trimming pared 8 bases from V and 10 bases from J, leaving 21 bases between. The CDR3 loop is CASVPSQGPLEQFF. Written as DNA, the CDR3 is TGTGCCAGCGTTCCTTCCCAGGGCCCTCTAGAGCAGTTCTTC. The variable domain in full, with the rest retrieved from reference TRBV7-9 and TRBJ2-1, is DTGVSQNPRHKITKRGQNVTFRCDPISEHNRLYWYRQTLGQGPEFLTYFQNEAQLEKSRLLSDRFSAERPKGSFSTLEIQRTEQGDSAMYLCASVPSQGPLEQFFGPGTRLTVL.

Note on this clonotype: At one boundary the junction diverges from the germline segment, which might be a read error. The chain uses TRBV9 and TRBJ2-5; 7 bases fit TRBD2. The germline V gene has CDR1 SGDLS and CDR2 YYNGEE. The CDR3 extends over 14 amino acids. This CDR3 reads CSSSAGVGQETQYF. The CDR3 DNA reads as TGTTCCAGCAGCGCGGGGGTCGGTCAAGAGACCCAGTACTTC. The entire variable domain, with the rest obtained from reference TRBV9 and TRBJ2-5, is as follows: DSGVTQTPKHLITATGQRVTLRCSPRSGDLSVYWYQQSLDQGLQFLIQYYNGEERAKGNILERFSAQQFPDLHSELNLSSLELGDSALYFCSSSAGVGQETQYFGPGTRLLVL.

The chain recombines TRBV6-1 with TRBJ2-7; D is unclear. V lost 3 bases to trimming and J lost 7 bases, with 13 bases between them. Germline V gene lookup returns CDR1 MNHNS and CDR2 SASEGT. The CDR3 is made up of 13 amino acids. CDR3 in amino acids: CASSEAHVREQYF. The CDR3 DNA sequence: TGTGCCAGCAGTGAGGCCCATGTGAGGGAGCAGTACTTC.

This chain uses TRBV6-5 with TRBJ1-2; no clear D gene. The CDR3 extends over 15 amino acids. V was trimmed by 6 bases and J by 0 bases, leaving 14 bases between them. Germline CDR1 MNHEY, CDR2 SVGAGI. CDR3 bases: TGTGCCAGCAGGGGATACTCAGAAGCTAACTATGGCTACACCTTC. Translated: CASRGYSEANYGYTF.

The CDR3 here is CASSYAPGQGQPQHF. CDR3 bases: TGTGCCAGCAGCTACGCGCCGGGACAGGGCCAGCCCCAGCATTTT. The chain couples TRBV28 to TRBJ1-5; 9 bases agree with TRBD1. Germline trimming cut 6 bases from V and 7 bases from J; bases unmatched to any gene: 10. Germline CDR1 and CDR2: MDHEN and SYDVKM. The CDR3 is 15 amino acids. The full variable domain, completed using reference TRBV28 and TRBJ1-5, is DVKVTQSSRYLVKRTGEKVFLECVQDMDHENMFWYRQDPGLGLRLIYFSYDVKMKEKGDIPEGYSVSREKKERFSLILESASTNQTSMYLCASSYAPGQGQPQHFGDGTRLSIL.

In this sample, this clonotype turned up a few times. As DNA, the CDR3 is TGCGCCAGCAGTCAATCGGGGGCGGTAACTAATGAAAAACTGTTTTTT. Protein sequence: CASSQSGAVTNEKLFF. V gene TRBV23-1 combines with J gene TRBJ1-4, with D perhaps TRBD1 (6 bases). TRBV23-1 is given ORF status, its function remaining uncertain. The V end lost 0 bases, the J end lost 1 base, and 9 bases lay between the germline ends. The CDR3 consists of 16 residues.

This rearrangement joins TRBV27 to TRBJ2-5; weak D call: TRBD1 (5 bases). Between the trimmed V and J ends, which lost 0 bases and 2 bases, there was a span of 16 bases. The CDR3 length is 17 residues. CDR1 and CDR2 from the germline V gene are MNHEY and SMNVEV (reference sequence). CDR3 in amino acids: CASSLSLQGAGQETQYF. In nucleotides, the CDR3 is TGTGCCAGCAGTTTATCCTTACAAGGGGCTGGACAAGAGACCCAGTACTTC.

The J gene is TRBJ2-3, the V gene TRBV7-2; 9 nucleotides agree with TRBD2. CDR3 size: 18 residues. Germline-derived CDR1 and CDR2 are SGHTA and FQGNSA. V shed 4 bases, J shed 0 bases, and the junction held 11 bases outside the gene matches. The CDR3 region is CASSSRLASGASTDTQYF. CDR3 coding DNA: TGTGCCAGCAGCTCCCGACTGGCTAGCGGGGCTAGCACAGATACGCAGTATTTT.

This clonotype was found a few times. CDR3 sequence: CASSQDGGAQYEQYF. The CDR3 nucleotides read TGTGCCAGCAGCCAAGATGGCGGGGCCCAGTACGAGCAGTACTTC. J is TRBJ2-7 and V is TRBV4-2; D perhaps matches TRBD2 (6 bases). Germline CDR1 reads LGHNA; CDR2 reads YNFKEQ. V was pared by 0 bases and J by 4 bases, with 13 bases between. This CDR3 has 15 amino acids.

The chain uses TRBV6-1 and TRBJ2-5; D is undetermined. Between the trimmed V and J ends, which lost 1 base and 13 bases, there was a span of 13 bases. Germline V lookup: CDR1 MNHNS, CDR2 SASEGT. There are 12 residues in the CDR3. The CDR3, as DNA: TGTGCCAGCAGTGAAGAAGGGCTGGTCCTGTACTTC. It yields the protein CASSEEGLVLYF.

This clonotype turned up a few times. The chain combines TRBV25-1 with TRBJ1-1, with 11 bases that match TRBD1. Germline-derived CDR1 and CDR2 are MGHDK and SYGVNS. This CDR3 contains 15 residues. Trimming at V came to 6 bases and at J to 0 bases, leaving 3 bases not matched to a gene. CDR3 nucleotides: TGTGCCAGCAGCGGGACAGGGGGTATGAACACTGAAGCTTTCTTT. Translating it yields CASSGTGGMNTEAFF.

A remark on this clonotype: It may be a read error: a sequence one base away is much more abundant. The chain employs TRBV7-2 and TRBJ2-2; D may be TRBD2 (6 bases). The germline V gene encodes CDR1 SGHTA and CDR2 FQGNSA. V was cut by 5 bases and J by 6 bases, with 16 bases left in between. The CDR3 covers 15 residues. The CDR3: CASSKNPGVAGELFF. CDR3 sequence (DNA): TGTGCCAGCAGCAAGAACCCGGGAGTGGCCGGGGAGCTGTTTTTT.

This chain connects TRBV12-3 or TRBV12-4 to TRBJ2-1, with a possible D match to TRBD1 (6 bases). The CDR3 length is 17 residues. V was trimmed by 4 bases and J by 4 bases, leaving 20 bases between them. The CDR3 nucleotides read TGTGCCAGCAGTTCCGACGCCGGGACATACATATACAATGAGCAGTTCTTC. It codes for CASSSDAGTYIYNEQFF.

This chain uses TRBV7-9 with TRBJ2-5; TRBD2 agrees at 11 bases. Germline V lookup: CDR1 SEHNR, CDR2 FQNEAQ (reference sequence). The junction had 10 bases not matched to a gene; V was cut back by 2 bases and J by 2 bases. The length of the CDR3 is 18 residues. The CDR3 reads CASSLFPTSGGTQETQYF. The CDR3 DNA reads TGTGCCAGCAGCTTATTCCCAACTAGCGGGGGAACTCAAGAGACCCAGTACTTC.

This clonotype showed up just a few times. The V call is TRBV14, the J call TRBJ2-1; no clear D. Trimming cost V 3 bases and J 4 bases, with 4 bases left between them. This CDR3 contains 12 residues. Germline CDR1 and CDR2: SGHDN and FVKESK. The CDR3 DNA follows: TGTGCCAGCAGCCAGGTTTACAATGAGCAGTTCTTC. Translation gives CASSQVYNEQFF.

This chain uses TRBV12-3 or TRBV12-4 with TRBJ2-3; D call uncertain. This CDR3 is built from 13 residues. Between the trimmed V and J ends, which lost 7 bases and 3 bases, there was a span of 11 bases. In DNA form, the CDR3 reads TGTGCCAGCAATCCCTACTCAACAGATACGCAGTATTTT. Its protein product is CASNPYSTDTQYF.

V and J are TRBV2 and TRBJ1-1, with D possibly being TRBD1 (6 bases). This CDR3 has 15 amino acids. Germline loops: CDR1 SNHLY, CDR2 FYNNEI. The V end lost 6 bases, the J end lost 1 base, and 15 bases lay between the germline ends. DNA for the CDR3: TGTGCCAGCAGATTGTATCCGACAGGGAACACTGAAGCTTTCTTT. It translates to CASRLYPTGNTEAFF.

The chain uses TRBV19 and TRBJ2-2; D remains ambiguous. The V end was cut by 3 bases, the J end by 1 base, with 9 bases between. Germline lookup yields CDR1 LNHDA and CDR2 SQIVND (reference sequence). The CDR3 loop spans 15 amino acids. CDR3 coding DNA: TGTGCCAGTAGTATTATTACAATGAACACCGGGGAGCTGTTTTTT. Protein: CASSIITMNTGELFF. Supplemented by reference TRBV19 and TRBJ2-2, the full variable domain reads DGGITQSPKYLFRKEGQNVTLSCEQNLNHDAMYWYRQDPGQGLRLIYYSQIVNDFQKGDIAEGYSVSREKKESFPLTVTSAQKNPTAFYLCASSIITMNTGELFFGEGSRLTVL.

This clonotype appeared a few times. The chain is built from TRBV2 and TRBJ1-4; D call uncertain. The germline CDR1 and CDR2 sequences are SNHLY and FYNNEI. CDR3 size: 19 residues. V lost 4 bases and J 1 base, leaving 22 bases between the germline ends. CDR3 region: CASSALLDSNRGTNEKLFF. The CDR3 DNA is TGTGCCAGCAGTGCCCTACTCGACTCCAACCGCGGAACTAATGAAAAACTGTTTTTT. Looking up the rest from reference TRBV2 and TRBJ1-4 gives the full variable domain: EPEVTQTPSHQVTQMGQEVILRCVPISNHLYFYWYRQILGQKVEFLVSFYNNEISEKSEIFDDQFSVERPDGSNFTLKIRSTKLEDSAMYFCASSALLDSNRGTNEKLFFGSGTQLSVL.

V is TRBV19 and J is TRBJ2-3; 8 bases map to TRBD2. The CDR3 consists of 16 residues. Germline V gene data show CDR1 as LNHDA and CDR2 as SQIVND (reference sequence). V shed 3 bases, J shed 2 bases, and the junction held 7 bases outside the gene matches. The chain's CDR3 is CASSIFAGGFTDTQYF. In nucleotides, the CDR3 is TGTGCCAGTAGTATTTTTGCGGGGGGCTTCACAGATACGCAGTATTTT.

The rearrangement uses TRBV28 and TRBJ1-2, with D unresolved. In germline, CDR1 is MDHEN, CDR2 SYDVKM. This CDR3 has 15 residues. V shed 6 bases and J shed 4 bases, with 18 bases lying between them. DNA of the CDR3: TGTGCCAGCAGCTTAGGTGGCAGTCAGTCCTATGGCTACACCTTC. Its translation: CASSLGGSQSYGYTF.

This clonotype showed up just a few times. J is TRBJ2-3 and V is TRBV12-3 or TRBV12-4; D gene uncertain. V was clipped by 8 bases and J by 4 bases, with 10 bases between them. This CDR3 has 12 amino acids. CDR3 nucleotides: TGTGCCAGCGCCTCGTCTTCAGATACGCAGTATTTT. Translation gives CASASSSDTQYF.

This clonotype was counted many times. The chain uses TRBV4-1 and TRBJ1-3; tentative D call: TRBD1 (5 bases). Trimming cost V 3 bases and J 4 bases, with 16 bases left between them. The CDR3 is 16 residues long. Germline CDR1 reads MGHRA; CDR2 reads YSYEKL. The CDR3 spells CASSHEATAGGNTIYF. The DNA of the CDR3 is TGCGCCAGCAGCCATGAGGCGACAGCCGGCGGAAACACCATATATTTT.

This rearrangement joins TRBV27 to TRBJ2-5; the D gene could be TRBD1 or TRBD2 (5 bases each). Germline V lookup: CDR1 MNHEY, CDR2 SMNVEV (reference sequence). Deletions cut 5 bases from V and 5 bases from J, with 21 bases between. The CDR3 contains 16 residues. CDR3 DNA sequence: TGTGCCAGCAGTCCTAGGGAGCACAGGATTGGGGAGACCCAGTACTTC. Protein sequence: CASSPREHRIGETQYF.

In this sample, this clonotype turned up many times. This rearrangement joins TRBV7-8 to TRBJ2-3; D gene ambiguous. Trimming removed 1 base from V and 4 bases from J, with 6 bases in between. The length of the CDR3 is 13 residues. Germline loops: CDR1 SGHVS, CDR2 FQNEAQ. CDR3 sequence: CASSLVRPDTQYF. The DNA for the CDR3 is TGTGCCAGCAGCTTAGTGCGGCCAGATACGCAGTATTTT.

The chain uses TRBV28 and TRBJ2-3; D unresolved. Per the germline V gene, CDR1 is MDHEN and CDR2 is SYDVKM. The V gene lost 5 bases and the J gene lost 10 bases, with 13 bases spanning the gap. The CDR3 is made up of 12 amino acids. The CDR3 DNA reads as TGTGCCAGCAGTCCGCCTAAGATAGCGCAGTATTTT. Its protein product is CASSPPKIAQYF.

This clonotype was observed a few times. The chain couples TRBV6-6 to TRBJ2-3; TRBD1 matches 9 bases. Germline-derived CDR1 and CDR2 are MNHNY and SVGAGI (reference sequence). Germline trimming cut 2 bases from V and 6 bases from J; bases unmatched to any gene: 15. This CDR3 contains 18 residues. The CDR3 region is CASSYPENGTGWTDTQYF. In DNA form, the CDR3 reads TGTGCCAGCAGTTACCCAGAAAATGGGACAGGGTGGACGGATACGCAGTATTTT.